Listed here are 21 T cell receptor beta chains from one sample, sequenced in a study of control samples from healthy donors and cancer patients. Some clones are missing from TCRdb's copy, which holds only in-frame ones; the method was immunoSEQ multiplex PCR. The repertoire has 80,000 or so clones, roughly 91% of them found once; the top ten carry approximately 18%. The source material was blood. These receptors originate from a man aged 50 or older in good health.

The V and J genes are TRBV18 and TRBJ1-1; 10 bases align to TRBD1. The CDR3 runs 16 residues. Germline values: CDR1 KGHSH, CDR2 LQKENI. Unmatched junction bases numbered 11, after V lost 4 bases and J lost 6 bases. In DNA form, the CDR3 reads TGTGCCAGCTCACGCTCCCGACAGGGGGCTAGGTCTGAAGCTTTCTTT. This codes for CASSRSRQGARSEAFF.

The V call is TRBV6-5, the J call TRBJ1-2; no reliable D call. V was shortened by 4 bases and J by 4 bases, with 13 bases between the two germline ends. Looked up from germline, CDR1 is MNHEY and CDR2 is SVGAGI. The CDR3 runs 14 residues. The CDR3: CASSFLGGSYGYTF. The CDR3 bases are TGTGCCAGCAGTTTCCTTGGCGGCAGCTATGGCTACACCTTC.

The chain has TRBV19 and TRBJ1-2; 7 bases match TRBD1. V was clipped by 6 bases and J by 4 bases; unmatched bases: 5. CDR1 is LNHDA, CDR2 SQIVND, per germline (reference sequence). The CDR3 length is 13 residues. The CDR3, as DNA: TGTGCCAGTAGGGAGGACAGGACCTATGGCTACACCTTC. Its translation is CASREDRTYGYTF.

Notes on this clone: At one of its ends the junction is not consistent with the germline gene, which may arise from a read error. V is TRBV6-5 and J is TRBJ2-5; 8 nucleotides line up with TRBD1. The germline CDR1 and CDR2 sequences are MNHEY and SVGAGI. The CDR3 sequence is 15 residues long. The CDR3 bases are TGTGCCGGCAGTCGAACAGGGGGGTCGTGGGAGACCCAGTACTTC. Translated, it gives CAGSRTGGSWETQYF.

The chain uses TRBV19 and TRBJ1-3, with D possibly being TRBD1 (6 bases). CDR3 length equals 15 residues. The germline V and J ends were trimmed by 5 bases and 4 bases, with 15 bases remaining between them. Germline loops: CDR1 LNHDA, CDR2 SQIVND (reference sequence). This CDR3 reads CASSLDRIGGNTIYF. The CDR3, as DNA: TGTGCCAGTAGTCTCGACAGGATCGGAGGAAACACCATATATTTT.

CDR3 residues: CASSPQSSYNSPLHF. Written as DNA, the CDR3 is TGTGCCAGCAGCCCCCAGAGCTCCTATAATTCACCCCTCCACTTT. V gene TRBV2 combines with J gene TRBJ1-6; unclear D gene. Germline values: CDR1 SNHLY, CDR2 FYNNEI. Trimming left V 6 bases short and J 0 bases short, with 9 bases between. This CDR3 is 15 amino acids long.

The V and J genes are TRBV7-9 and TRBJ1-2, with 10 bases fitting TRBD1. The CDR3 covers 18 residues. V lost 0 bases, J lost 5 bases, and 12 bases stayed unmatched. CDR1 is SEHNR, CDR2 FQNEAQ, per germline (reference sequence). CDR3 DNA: TGTGCCAGCAGCTTAGCGCACGGGGACAGGGGACACCTGTATGGCTACACCTTC. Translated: CASSLAHGDRGHLYGYTF.

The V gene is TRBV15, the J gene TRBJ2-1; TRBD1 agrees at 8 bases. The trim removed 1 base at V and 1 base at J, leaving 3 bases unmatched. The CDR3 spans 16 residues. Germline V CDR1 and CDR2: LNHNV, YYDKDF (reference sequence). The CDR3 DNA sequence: TGTGCCACCAGCAGAGGGACAGGGAGGTCCTACAATGAGCAGTTCTTC. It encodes CATSRGTGRSYNEQFF.

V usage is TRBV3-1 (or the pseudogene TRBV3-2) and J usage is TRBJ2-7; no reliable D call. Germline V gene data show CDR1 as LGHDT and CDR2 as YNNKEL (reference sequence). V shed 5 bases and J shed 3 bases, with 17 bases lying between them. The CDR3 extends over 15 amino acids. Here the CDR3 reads CASSVKKSINYEQYF. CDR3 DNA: TGTGCCAGCAGCGTAAAGAAATCGATCAACTACGAGCAGTACTTC.

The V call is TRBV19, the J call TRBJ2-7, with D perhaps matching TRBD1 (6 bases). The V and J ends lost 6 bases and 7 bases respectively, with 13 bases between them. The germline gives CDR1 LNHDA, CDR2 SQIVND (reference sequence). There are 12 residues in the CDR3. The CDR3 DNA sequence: TGTGCCAGTAGCAGGGGCGTAGGGGAGCAGTACTTC. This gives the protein CASSRGVGEQYF.

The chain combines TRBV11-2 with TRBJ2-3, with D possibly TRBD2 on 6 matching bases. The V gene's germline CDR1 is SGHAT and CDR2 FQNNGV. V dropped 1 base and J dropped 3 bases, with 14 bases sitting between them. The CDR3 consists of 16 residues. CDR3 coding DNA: TGTGCCAGCAGCTTAGGCATGGGGGGATTTACAGATACGCAGTATTTT. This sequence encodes CASSLGMGGFTDTQYF.

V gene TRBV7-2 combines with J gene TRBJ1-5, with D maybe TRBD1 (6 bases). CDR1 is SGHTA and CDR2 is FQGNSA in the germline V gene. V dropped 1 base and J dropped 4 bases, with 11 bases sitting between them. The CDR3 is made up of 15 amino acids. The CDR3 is CASSLDRDKNQPQHF. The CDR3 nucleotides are TGTGCCAGCAGCTTAGACAGGGATAAGAATCAGCCCCAGCATTTT. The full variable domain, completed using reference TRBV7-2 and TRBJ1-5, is GAGVSQSPSNKVTEKGKDVELRCDPISGHTALYWYRQSLGQGLEFLIYFQGNSAPDKSGLPSDRFSAERTGGSVSTLTIQRTQQEDSAVYLCASSLDRDKNQPQHFGDGTRLSIL.

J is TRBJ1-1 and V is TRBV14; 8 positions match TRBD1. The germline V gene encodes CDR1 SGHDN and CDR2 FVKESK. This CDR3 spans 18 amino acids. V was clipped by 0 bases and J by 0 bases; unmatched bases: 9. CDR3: CASSQELRQGKMNTEAFF. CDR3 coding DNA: TGTGCCAGCAGCCAAGAGCTCAGACAGGGGAAGATGAACACTGAAGCTTTCTTT.

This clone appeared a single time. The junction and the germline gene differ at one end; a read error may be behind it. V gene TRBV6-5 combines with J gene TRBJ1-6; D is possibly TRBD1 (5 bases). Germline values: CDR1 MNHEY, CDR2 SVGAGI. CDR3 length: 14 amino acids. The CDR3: CASKFPGPNSPLHF. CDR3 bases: TGTGCCAGCAAGTTCCCGGGACCCAATTCTCCCCTCCACTTT.

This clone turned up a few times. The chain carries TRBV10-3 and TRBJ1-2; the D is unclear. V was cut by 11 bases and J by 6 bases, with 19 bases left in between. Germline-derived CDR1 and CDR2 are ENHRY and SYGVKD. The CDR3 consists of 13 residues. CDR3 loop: CASRFLGNDGYTF. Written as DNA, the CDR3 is TGTGCCTCCAGGTTTCTAGGGAACGATGGCTACACCTTC.

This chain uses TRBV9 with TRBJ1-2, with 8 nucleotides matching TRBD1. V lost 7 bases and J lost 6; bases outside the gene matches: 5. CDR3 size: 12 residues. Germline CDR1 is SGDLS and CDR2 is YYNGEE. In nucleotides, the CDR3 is TGTGCCAGCGACAGGGGTACCCATGGCTACACCTTC. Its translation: CASDRGTHGYTF.

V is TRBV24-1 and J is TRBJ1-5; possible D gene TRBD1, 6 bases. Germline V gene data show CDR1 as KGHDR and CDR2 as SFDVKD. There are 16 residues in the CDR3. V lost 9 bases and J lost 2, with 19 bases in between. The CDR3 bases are TGTGCCACCCAATCCAGACCGGGACATGGCAATCAGCCCCAGCATTTT. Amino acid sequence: CATQSRPGHGNQPQHF.

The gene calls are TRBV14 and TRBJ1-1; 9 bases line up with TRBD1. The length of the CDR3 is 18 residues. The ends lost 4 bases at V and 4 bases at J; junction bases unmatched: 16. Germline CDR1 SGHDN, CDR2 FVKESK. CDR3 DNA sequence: TGTGCCAGCAGCCCTCTCGACAGGGGGTTTTACCTTTTCACTGAAGCTTTCTTT. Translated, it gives CASSPLDRGFYLFTEAFF.

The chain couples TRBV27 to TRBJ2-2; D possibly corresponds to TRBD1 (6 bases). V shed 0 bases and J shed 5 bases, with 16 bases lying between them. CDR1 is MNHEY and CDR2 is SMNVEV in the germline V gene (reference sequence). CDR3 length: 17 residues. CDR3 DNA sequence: TGTGCCAGCAGTTTATCAATCATTATAGACAGGACCGGGGAGCTGTTTTTT. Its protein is CASSLSIIIDRTGELFF.

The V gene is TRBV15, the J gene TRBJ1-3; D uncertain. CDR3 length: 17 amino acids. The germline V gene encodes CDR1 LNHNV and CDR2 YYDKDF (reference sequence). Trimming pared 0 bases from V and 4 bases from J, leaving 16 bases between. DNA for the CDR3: TGTGCCACCAGCAGAGATCCACGGGCCCTGGGAGGAAACACCATATATTTT. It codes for CATSRDPRALGGNTIYF.

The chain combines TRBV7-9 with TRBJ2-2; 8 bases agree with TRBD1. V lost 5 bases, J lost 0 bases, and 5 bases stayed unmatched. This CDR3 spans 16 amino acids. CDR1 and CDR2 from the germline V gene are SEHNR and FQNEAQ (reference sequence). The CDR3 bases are TGTGCCAGCAGCCCAATGGGACAGGCGAACACCGGGGAGCTGTTTTTT. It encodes CASSPMGQANTGELFF.